The next 7 T cell receptor beta chains were all read from a single sample in a study of CD8 T cells in Susac syndrome. Random hexamers primed reverse transcription of about 0.5 to 1 ug RNA. Each CDR3 protein is one row after TCRdb ran MiXCR on the immunoSEQ multiplex PCR reads. The sample includes more than 150,000 distinct CDR3 sequences, around 94% of them seen just once. Input material: CD4+ T cells from PBMCs. The receptors come from a human donor in good health.

The J gene is TRBJ2-6, the V gene TRBV30; tentative D call: TRBD1 (6 bases). The CDR3 runs to 17 residues. Deletions cut 2 bases from V and 0 bases from J, with 14 bases between. Germline lookup yields CDR1 GTSNPN and CDR2 SVGIG (reference sequence). The chain's CDR3 is CAWSTARTDSGANVLTF. The CDR3 DNA follows: TGTGCCTGGAGTACAGCAAGGACAGACTCTGGGGCCAACGTCCTGACTTTC. Full variable domain (rest looked up from reference TRBV30 and TRBJ2-6): SQTIHQWPATLVQPVGSPLSLECTVEGTSNPNLYWYRQAAGRGLQLLFYSVGIGQISSEVPQNLSASRPQDRQFILSSKKLLLSDSGFYLCAWSTARTDSGANVLTFGAGSRLTVL.

The genes are TRBV3-1 and TRBJ1-1; a weak D match, TRBD1 (5 bases). The V end lost 7 bases, the J end lost 0 bases, and 12 bases lay between the germline ends. The CDR3 has 14 residues. Germline V gives CDR1 LGHDT, CDR2 YNNKEL (reference sequence). CDR3 nucleotides: TGTGCCAGCACCTCCGGGACGGTGAACACTGAAGCTTTCTTT. This gives the protein CASTSGTVNTEAFF.

V gene TRBV20-1 combines with J gene TRBJ1-2; D gene ambiguous. The CDR3 is made up of 11 amino acids. Per the germline V gene, CDR1 is DFQATT and CDR2 is SNEGSKA (reference sequence). The germline V and J ends were trimmed by 6 bases and 8 bases, with 13 bases remaining between them. This CDR3 is CSAPTWEGYTF. CDR3 coding DNA: TGCAGTGCCCCCACGTGGGAAGGCTACACCTTC.

This clonotype was picked up one time. The CDR3 DNA reads as TGTGCCAGCAGGCGTCCCGGGACACCAACTGAAGCTTTCTTT. Translation: CASRRPGTPTEAFF. The chain uses TRBV6-2 or TRBV6-3 and TRBJ1-1; D perhaps matches TRBD1 (6 bases). The CDR3 loop spans 14 amino acids. V was pared by 6 bases and J by 5 bases, with 16 bases between. The V gene's germline CDR1 is MNHEY and CDR2 SVGEGT.

The V call is TRBV9, the J call TRBJ2-7, with 10 bases lining up with TRBD1. The V segment lost 4 bases and the J segment 0 bases; nucleotides outside the gene matches: 7. The CDR3 has 16 residues. Germline V gene data show CDR1 as SGDLS and CDR2 as YYNGEE. The CDR3 sequence is CASSFGTGEGSYEQYF. In DNA, the CDR3 is TGTGCCAGCAGCTTCGGGACAGGGGAGGGCTCCTACGAGCAGTACTTC.

This chain uses TRBV9 with TRBJ2-1, with 11 bases identical to TRBD2. The CDR3 loop spans 16 amino acids. J was trimmed by 4 bases and V by 4 bases; bases with no gene match: 7. CDR1 is SGDLS and CDR2 is YYNGEE in the germline V gene. CDR3 DNA sequence: TGTGCCAGCAGCCCAGGAGTAGCGGGGGGGTACAATGAGCAGTTCTTC. Its protein is CASSPGVAGGYNEQFF.

The V and J genes are TRBV27 and TRBJ1-1, with TRBD1 identical over 7 bases. In germline, CDR1 is MNHEY, CDR2 SMNVEV (reference sequence). The J segment lost 8 bases and the V segment lost 7 bases, leaving 13 bases of the junction unmatched. The CDR3 is made up of 14 amino acids. The CDR3 bases are TGTGCCAGCAACCCGACCCCACAGGGGAGGGAAGCTTTCTTT. Translated: CASNPTPQGREAFF.